The entry that follows covers one T cell receptor beta chain sequence. Sequenced by immunoSEQ multiplex PCR; TCRdb stores in-frame clones only, minus some. In the table there are over 1.5 million clones, about 98% of which are singletons. This specimen comes from a study of shared clonotypes between healthy human individuals. Sample: naive CD4+ T cells sorted from blood. Described subset: CD45RA+ positively selected. The clonotype originates from a man in his thirties or forties in good health.

CDR3 DNA sequence: TGCAGCATTATGTCTAAAACAGGGGTTGGCTACACCTTC. This gives the protein CSIMSKTGVGYTF. The chain carries TRBV29-1 and TRBJ1-2; 7 bases are a match to TRBD1. V shed 8 bases, J shed 7 bases, and the junction held 13 bases outside the gene matches. This CDR3 is built from 13 residues. Germline V lookup: CDR1 SQVTM, CDR2 ANQGSEA.